The 27 T cell receptor beta chains presented below share a single source sample, sequenced in a study of blood T cells in healthy people across ages. PCR was performed a second time for roughly 7 to 11 cycles using a sample-barcoded 5' primer and a J-beta primer mix. TCRdb itself ran the 5' RACE reads through MiXCR, one entry per CDR3 protein. The table includes roughly 550,000 distinct CDR3 sequences, around 24% detected once. These data are also associated with another study on T cells of mothers and their children.

The sample comprised blood. The receptors originated from a boy younger than 18 in good health.

The chain joins TRBV30 to TRBJ2-7; the D is unclear. Germline CDR1 and CDR2: GTSNPN and SVGIG (reference sequence). The CDR3 sequence is 15 residues long. The germline V and J ends were trimmed by 4 bases and 3 bases, with 19 bases remaining between them. CDR3 coding DNA: TGTGCCTGGACCGACATTTCCGGGTTGGGCTACGAGCAGTACTTC. Its translation is CAWTDISGLGYEQYF.

This clonotype was seen a handful of times. The chain employs TRBV5-1 and TRBJ1-6; D not certain. Trimming took off 0 bases at V and 8 bases at J, with 6 bases between the two ends. Germline V gene data show CDR1 as SGHRS and CDR2 as YFSETQ. This CDR3 contains 13 residues. In nucleotides, the CDR3 is TGCGCCAGCAGCTTGGTGGACCATTCACCCCTCCACTTT. This sequence encodes CASSLVDHSPLHF.

V gene TRBV2 combines with J gene TRBJ1-2, with no clear D. Per germline, CDR1 SNHLY and CDR2 FYNNEI. Trimming shortened V by 8 bases and J by 0 bases, and 13 bases separated the two germline ends. This CDR3 is built from 14 residues. Here the CDR3 reads CASPGREANYGYTF. The CDR3 DNA reads TGTGCCAGCCCCGGAAGAGAGGCTAACTATGGCTACACCTTC.

V gene TRBV27 combines with J gene TRBJ2-5, with 10 bases identical to TRBD1. The end of the DNA is better explained by TRBJ2-7, so the J call may be wrong. Germline CDR1 reads MNHEY; CDR2 reads SMNVEV (reference sequence). This CDR3 is built from 15 residues. The CDR3 loop is CASSPWGQGIYEQYF. The CDR3 bases are TGTGCCAGCAGCCCTTGGGGACAGGGGATCTACGAGCAGTACTTC.

The rearrangement links TRBV9 to TRBJ2-6; D not certain. The V gene lost 0 bases and the J gene lost 4 bases, with 11 bases spanning the gap. Germline assignment: CDR1 SGDLS and CDR2 YYNGEE. This CDR3 region has 16 residues. The CDR3 DNA sequence: TGTGCCAGCAGCGTAGATGAGTATACCGGGGCCAACGTCCTGACTTTC. Amino acid sequence: CASSVDEYTGANVLTF.

The chain combines TRBV5-1 with TRBJ2-7; tentatively, D is TRBD2 (5 bases). Germline CDR1 SGHRS, CDR2 YFSETQ. Trimming took 2 bases from V and 2 from J, leaving 14 bases between them. This CDR3 region has 15 residues. This CDR3 reads CASSLEGGQTYEQYF. The CDR3 nucleotides read TGCGCCAGCAGCTTAGAGGGTGGGCAGACCTACGAGCAGTACTTC.

The J gene is TRBJ2-5, the V gene TRBV19; D unclear. The DNA end lines up better with TRBJ2-7; the J call may be wrong. Germline V gives CDR1 LNHDA, CDR2 SQIVND (reference sequence). This CDR3 is 13 amino acids long. The DNA of the CDR3 is TGTGCCAGTGGGTCGGCACCTTCCTACGAGCAGTACTTC. This translates into CASGSAPSYEQYF.

This clonotype was detected once. J is TRBJ2-7 and V is TRBV9; 10 nucleotides agree with TRBD2. This CDR3 is built from 15 residues. Germline V CDR1 and CDR2: SGDLS, YYNGEE. Trimming cost V 2 bases and J 5 bases; bases outside gene matches: 7. CDR3 region: CASSVGLAPEDEQYF. DNA for the CDR3: TGTGCCAGCAGCGTGGGACTAGCGCCCGAGGACGAGCAGTACTTC.

The rearrangement uses TRBV5-1 and TRBJ1-1; D call uncertain. The V gene lost 0 bases and the J gene lost 3 bases, with 9 bases spanning the gap. Per the germline V gene, CDR1 is SGHRS and CDR2 is YFSETQ. There are 14 residues in the CDR3. CDR3 sequence: CASSLADSYTEAFF. In DNA, the CDR3 is TGCGCCAGCAGCTTGGCCGACTCCTACACTGAAGCTTTCTTT.

Points on this clonotype: Being one base from a much bigger clone, this may be a read error. The chain employs TRBV12-3 or TRBV12-4 and TRBJ2-2; 8 bases align to TRBD2. After removal of 7 bases from V and 7 bases from J, the junction contained 2 bases not matched to a gene. The CDR3 is 12 amino acids. CDR3 in DNA: TGTGCCAGCACCCGGGGGGGCGGGGAGCTGTTTTTT. This translates into CASTRGGGELFF.

Only a few counts were recorded for this clonotype. V gene TRBV12-3 or TRBV12-4 combines with J gene TRBJ1-2, with D possibly being TRBD1 (5 bases). Trimming took off 3 bases at V and 8 bases at J, with 16 bases between the two ends. The CDR3 totals 14 residues. The chain's CDR3 is CASSFSQGWIGYTF. The DNA of the CDR3 is TGTGCCAGCAGTTTTTCCCAGGGTTGGATCGGCTACACCTTC.

The table lists this clonotype with a few counts. This chain connects TRBV7-6 to TRBJ2-6, with 8 bases lining up with TRBD2. This CDR3 is built from 18 residues. CDR1 and CDR2 from the germline V gene are SGHVS and FNYEAQ. Trimming took 6 bases from V and 0 from J; bases not matched to a gene: 10. The CDR3 loop is CASSHAAGGISGANVLTF. CDR3 DNA sequence: TGTGCCAGCAGTCACGCGGCGGGAGGTATCTCTGGGGCCAACGTCCTGACTTTC.

This clonotype appeared many times. The J gene is TRBJ1-2, the V gene TRBV6-2 or TRBV6-3, with 10 positions matching TRBD1. The CDR3 spans 14 residues. Trimming took 5 bases from V and 4 from J; bases not matched to a gene: 4. CDR1 and CDR2 (germline): MNHEY, SVGEGT. CDR3 nucleotide sequence: TGTGCCAGCAGTCGGGACAGGGGAACCTATGGCTACACCTTC. Translated: CASSRDRGTYGYTF.

This chain joins TRBV9 and TRBJ2-1; unclear D gene. Germline V gives CDR1 SGDLS, CDR2 YYNGEE. CDR3 length: 13 residues. V was shortened by 0 bases and J by 4 bases, with 5 bases between the two germline ends. CDR3 amino acids: CASSVEWYNEQFF. The CDR3 DNA follows: TGTGCCAGCAGCGTAGAATGGTACAATGAGCAGTTCTTC.

The J gene is TRBJ2-5, the V gene TRBV6-1; 9 bases fit TRBD1. The last part of the DNA fits TRBJ2-1 better; the J call may be wrong. Germline V gives CDR1 MNHNS, CDR2 SASEGT. The CDR3 length is 16 residues. The CDR3 loop reads CASGRGTGRVWNEQFF. The CDR3 DNA sequence: TGTGCCAGCGGACGGGGGACAGGGAGGGTTTGGAATGAGCAGTTCTTC.

In its sample, this clonotype was seen a few times. The rearrangement links TRBV11-1 to TRBJ1-1; maybe TRBD1 (6 bases). Germline CDR1 is SGHAT and CDR2 is FQDESV (reference sequence). The CDR3 covers 17 residues. Trimming took 5 bases from V and 0 from J, leaving 19 bases between them. The CDR3 DNA reads TGTGCCAGCAGCCCCGTGGGGGGGGCCGGTATGAACACTGAAGCTTTCTTT. Residues: CASSPVGGAGMNTEAFF.

The V gene is TRBV5-1, the J gene TRBJ1-1; no reliable D call. The V end was cut by 0 bases, the J end by 14 bases, with 17 bases between. The CDR3 extends over 13 amino acids. Germline-derived CDR1 and CDR2 are SGHRS and YFSETQ. The CDR3 coding sequence is TGCGCCAGCAGCTTGGATGGGTGGCGGAATGGCTTCTTT. Protein product: CASSLDGWRNGFF.

The J gene is TRBJ2-5, the V gene TRBV29-1, with no clear D. Near its end, the DNA agrees better with TRBJ2-1, so the J call may be wrong. The CDR3 is 10 amino acids. Per germline, CDR1 SQVTM and CDR2 ANQGSEA. The CDR3 coding sequence is TGCAGCGCAACCTGGTATGAGCAGTTCTTC. It translates to CSATWYEQFF.

The chain combines TRBV20-1 with TRBJ2-3, with TRBD2 as a possible D gene (6 bases). The V end was cut by 2 bases, the J end by 4 bases, with 16 bases between. Germline CDR1 reads DFQATT; CDR2 reads SNEGSKA (reference sequence). The CDR3 has 15 amino acids. The CDR3 DNA sequence: TGCAGTGCTAGATCAGGCCGGGAGCTCGCAGATACGCAGTATTTT. Residues: CSARSGRELADTQYF.

The V gene is TRBV20-1, the J gene TRBJ1-5; tentative D call: TRBD1 (5 bases). CDR1 and CDR2 from the germline V gene are DFQATT and SNEGSKA (reference sequence). The CDR3 is 13 amino acids. V was shortened by 1 base and J by 13 bases, with 17 bases between the two germline ends. The CDR3 region has the DNA TGCAGTGCTAGAGTACCCTCAGGGTTAAGGCAGCATTTT. It translates to CSARVPSGLRQHF.

The chain links TRBV7-3 to TRBJ2-1; unclear D gene. The CDR3 has 15 amino acids. With 2 bases removed from V and 6 bases from J, the gap between germline ends came to 14 bases. CDR1 and CDR2 from the germline V gene are SGHTA and FQGTGA. The CDR3 region has the DNA TGTGCCAGCAGCTTATCTCCGCCCCCCCTCAATGAGCAGTTCTTC. Its translation: CASSLSPPPLNEQFF.

The chain joins TRBV2 to TRBJ2-6, with a tentative D call TRBD1 (5 bases). V was trimmed by 2 bases and J by 0 bases, leaving 11 bases between them. This CDR3 has 17 amino acids. CDR1 and CDR2 from the germline V gene are SNHLY and FYNNEI. The CDR3 nucleotides are TGTGCCAGCAGTGAAAGTAGGGGCAACTCTGGGGCCAACGTCCTGACTTTC. It yields the protein CASSESRGNSGANVLTF.

The table lists this clonotype with a few counts. The V call is TRBV7-2, the J call TRBJ2-1, with 10 bases lining up with TRBD2. V dropped 1 base and J dropped 0; count of bases not matched to a gene: 6. The CDR3 covers 18 residues. CDR1 is SGHTA and CDR2 is FQGNSA in the germline V gene. The CDR3 DNA reads as TGTGCCAGCAGCTTAGAACTAGCGGGACCGCTCTCCTACAATGAGCAGTTCTTC. It is translated as CASSLELAGPLSYNEQFF.

V usage is TRBV4-3 and J usage is TRBJ2-1; D is ambiguous. With 1 base removed from V and 2 bases from J, the gap between germline ends came to 9 bases. CDR3 length: 15 amino acids. Germline lookup yields CDR1 LGHNA and CDR2 YSLEER. CDR3 DNA: TGCGCCAGCAGCCAAGGGGTTGGAGCCTACAATGAGCAGTTCTTC. It yields the protein CASSQGVGAYNEQFF.

The chain uses TRBV2 and TRBJ2-7; no clear D gene. In germline, CDR1 is SNHLY, CDR2 FYNNEI. The CDR3 has 13 residues. V dropped 1 base and J dropped 0 bases, with 4 bases sitting between them. The DNA for the CDR3 is TGTGCCAGCAGTGAAGACGGCTCCTACGAGCAGTACTTC. Amino acid sequence: CASSEDGSYEQYF.

This clonotype has a handful of counts. V usage is TRBV11-1 and J usage is TRBJ2-5; 9 bases map to TRBD2. The DNA end is a closer match to TRBJ2-7, so the J assignment may be wrong. CDR3 size: 16 residues. Germline CDR1 and CDR2: SGHAT and FQDESV (reference sequence). The CDR3 DNA is TGTGCCAGCAGCTTAACCCTACTAGCGGGTTCCTACGAGCAGTACTTC. Translating it yields CASSLTLLAGSYEQYF.

The chain has TRBV7-8 and TRBJ2-7; 8 positions agree with TRBD2. The length of the CDR3 is 16 residues. Trimming removed 5 bases from V and 3 bases from J; junction bases left unmatched: 12. Germline CDR1 reads SGHVS; CDR2 reads FQNEAQ. The CDR3 nucleotides are TGTGCCAGCAGCCTCGGGAGGGCCTTAGAGGTCTACGAGCAGTACTTC. This encodes CASSLGRALEVYEQYF.